This T cell receptor beta chain was obtained from a study of TIL therapy for anti-PD-1-resistant metastatic lung cancer. Study-wide context: Tumors carried a median roughly 1.5 non-synonymous mutations per megabase. Findings and limits, study-wide: Many TIL product clones were absent from baseline tumor, suggesting clonal contraction.

This was the immunoSEQ v3 assay. Using immunoSEQ multiplex PCR, the repertoire was profiled, and TCRdb retains in-frame clones only, with some absent. The sample includes 50,000 to 60,000 clones, over 65% of them seen just once. Comments on this clone: Its antigen is not identified.

Time point: pre-treatment sample, taken before nivolumab and TIL therapy. Most excised metastases sampled were pleural nodules or supraclavicular lymph nodes. Tumors were harvested before any PD-1/PD-L1 blockade. Trimming removed 1 base at V and 0 bases at J, with 11 bases between. The CDR3 spans 16 residues. Germline V CDR1 and CDR2: LNHDA, SQIVND (reference sequence). V gene TRBV19 combines with J gene TRBJ2-3; tentatively, D is TRBD1 (6 bases). This receptor was taken from a person between 25 and 79 years old with non-small cell lung cancer. The sequenced sample was tumor tissue, obtained at baseline. In DNA, the CDR3 is TGTGCCAGTAGTATAGGCAGGGGCAGTAGCACAGATACGCAGTATTTT. It translates to CASSIGRGSSTDTQYF. The complete variable domain, with remaining parts taken from reference TRBV19 and TRBJ2-3, reads DGGITQSPKYLFRKEGQNVTLSCEQNLNHDAMYWYRQDPGQGLRLIYYSQIVNDFQKGDIAEGYSVSREKKESFPLTVTSAQKNPTAFYLCASSIGRGSSTDTQYFGPGTRLTVL.